The entry below describes one T cell receptor (beta chain). This entry is derived from a study of cytomegalovirus exposure and HLA in healthy donors. The PCR used 60 Vbeta and 13 Jbeta primers. The method was immunoSEQ multiplex PCR; TCRdb's version includes in-frame clones alone and lacks a portion of them. The table has 110,000 to 150,000 clones, 75% to 80% seen once; the top ten hold 3.9%. With 4 bases removed from V and 1 base from J, the gap between germline ends came to 20 bases. Germline loops: CDR1 SGHRS, CDR2 YFSETQ. This CDR3 comprises 17 residues. The chain uses TRBV5-1 and TRBJ1-2; possible D gene TRBD1, 5 bases. The source is a male donor in good health and CMV-seronegative. Sequences were obtained from PBMCs. Here the CDR3 reads CASSPRGESNFNYGYTF. The CDR3 region has the DNA TGCGCCAGCAGCCCCCGGGGGGAATCTAATTTTAACTATGGCTACACCTTC. The variable domain in full, completed from reference TRBV5-1 and TRBJ1-2, reads KAGVTQTPRYLIKTRGQQVTLSCSPISGHRSVSWYQQTPGQGLQFLFEYFSETQRNKGNFPGRFSGRQFSNSRSEMNVSTLELGDSALYLCASSPRGESNFNYGYTFGSGTRLTVV.